The 19 T cell receptor beta chains below come from one sample, sequenced in a study of cytomegalovirus exposure and HLA in healthy donors. PCR primers comprised 60 Vbeta and 13 Jbeta primers. Assay used: immunoSEQ multiplex PCR; TCRdb lists only in-frame clones, some missing. The sample carries roughly 180,000 clones, around 79% recorded once. Source material: PBMCs. The receptors originated from a female donor in good health and CMV-seronegative.

V gene TRBV7-9 combines with J gene TRBJ1-6; 7 bases are shared with TRBD1. The CDR3 consists of 15 residues. Germline CDR1 SEHNR, CDR2 FQNEAQ (reference sequence). J lost 5 bases, V lost 6 bases, and 7 bases had no gene match. CDR3 protein: CASREPGTDNSPLHF. As DNA, the CDR3 is TGTGCCAGCAGGGAACCGGGGACAGATAATTCACCCCTCCACTTT.

The chain combines TRBV18 with TRBJ1-5; no clear D gene. The CDR3 totals 14 residues. V lost 3 bases and J lost 4, with 10 bases in between. Germline V gene data show CDR1 as KGHSH and CDR2 as LQKENI. CDR3 in amino acids: CASSPEVGNQPQHF. The CDR3 DNA reads as TGTGCCAGCTCACCCGAGGTTGGAAATCAGCCCCAGCATTTT.

This chain uses TRBV19 with TRBJ2-7; the match to TRBD2 covers 7 bases. This CDR3 comprises 13 residues. CDR1 and CDR2 from the germline V gene are LNHDA and SQIVND (reference sequence). V lost 6 bases, J lost 7 bases, and 9 bases stayed unmatched. This CDR3 reads CASSTQIGREQYF. CDR3 nucleotide sequence: TGTGCCAGTAGCACACAAATCGGGAGGGAGCAGTACTTC.

The J gene is TRBJ2-1, the V gene TRBV4-3; 9 bases align to TRBD2. The CDR3 is 16 amino acids. Germline V gene lookup returns CDR1 LGHNA and CDR2 YSLEER. V gave up 4 bases and J gave up 9 bases; unmatched junction bases: 13. CDR3 DNA: TGCGCCAGCAGCCCGCGGGGTAGCGGGGGCCTCAGTGAGCAGTTCTTC. It translates to CASSPRGSGGLSEQFF.

V is TRBV9 and J is TRBJ2-2; 10 bases fit TRBD2. CDR3 length: 16 residues. The V gene's germline CDR1 is SGDLS and CDR2 YYNGEE. Trimming cost V 3 bases and J 2 bases; bases outside gene matches: 4. Written as DNA, the CDR3 is TGTGCCAGCAGCGCAGCGGGGGGGAAAAACACCGGGGAGCTGTTTTTT. It is translated as CASSAAGGKNTGELFF.

This chain connects TRBV5-6 to TRBJ1-2; TRBD1 might be the D (5 bases). This CDR3 contains 16 residues. Germline V CDR1 and CDR2: SGHDT, YYEEEE. V lost 1 base and J 0 bases, leaving 13 bases between the germline ends. CDR3 bases: TGTGCCAGCAGCTTGCGCACCGGGGGAGCTAACTATGGCTACACCTTC. Its translation is CASSLRTGGANYGYTF.

This clone has a single count. The V gene is TRBV4-2, the J gene TRBJ2-3; TRBD2 agrees at 11 bases. The CDR3 is 16 residues long. J gave up 3 bases and V 3 bases, and 5 bases lay outside the gene matches. Germline CDR1 LGHNA, CDR2 YNFKEQ. CDR3 sequence (DNA): TGTGCCAGCAGCCATATGACTAGCGGGACTACAGATACGCAGTATTTT. It specifies CASSHMTSGTTDTQYF.

The table lists this clone with a few counts. This chain connects TRBV6-1 to TRBJ1-2; 10 bases are shared with TRBD1. V shed 5 bases, J shed 4 bases, and the junction held 7 bases outside the gene matches. Germline V lookup: CDR1 MNHNS, CDR2 SASEGT. This CDR3 region has 15 residues. CDR3 in DNA: TGTGCCAGCAGTTTACGGGGACAGGGGCTCTATGGCTACACCTTC. Translating gives CASSLRGQGLYGYTF.

V usage is TRBV5-1 and J usage is TRBJ2-3; D uncertain. The CDR3 runs to 16 residues. Germline CDR1 reads SGHRS; CDR2 reads YFSETQ. Trimming removed 0 bases from V and 0 bases from J, with 11 bases in between. CDR3 in DNA: TGCGCCAGCAGCTTGGAAGCGCGGTCTAGCACAGATACGCAGTATTTT. Translating it yields CASSLEARSSTDTQYF.

The chain is built from TRBV15 and TRBJ2-7; D possibly corresponds to TRBD1 (5 bases). Trimming took off 0 bases at V and 4 bases at J, with 10 bases between the two ends. CDR1 and CDR2 from the germline V gene are LNHNV and YYDKDF (reference sequence). The CDR3 covers 14 residues. This CDR3 reads CATSRDGRAYEQYF. Here the CDR3 DNA reads TGTGCCACCAGCAGAGATGGCAGGGCGTACGAGCAGTACTTC.

This clone has only one observation. The V and J genes are TRBV7-2 and TRBJ2-3; TRBD1 matches 9 bases. After removal of 5 bases from V and 4 bases from J, the junction contained 4 bases not matched to a gene. The CDR3 loop spans 14 amino acids. Germline CDR1 reads SGHTA; CDR2 reads FQGNSA. The chain's CDR3 is CASSPRTGADTQYF. The DNA of the CDR3 is TGTGCCAGCAGCCCCCGGACAGGGGCAGATACGCAGTATTTT.

Only one count was recorded for this clone. J is TRBJ1-4 and V is TRBV6-5; D uncertain. V was clipped by 6 bases and J by 4 bases, with 6 bases between them. The CDR3 spans 12 residues. Per germline, CDR1 MNHEY and CDR2 SVGAGI. The CDR3 is CASRTGNEKLFF. CDR3 DNA sequence: TGTGCCAGCAGGACGGGTAATGAAAAACTGTTTTTT.

The gene calls are TRBV4-3 and TRBJ1-4, with a weak D call TRBD1 (6 bases). The CDR3 runs to 14 residues. From germline, CDR1 is LGHNA and CDR2 YSLEER. V was clipped by 1 base and J by 11 bases, with 14 bases between them. In DNA form, the CDR3 reads TGCGCCAGCAGCCAAGGACAGGAATTGAAGAAACTGTTTTTT. Translating it yields CASSQGQELKKLFF.

This chain connects TRBV20-1 to TRBJ2-4; weak D call: TRBD1 (6 bases). The V gene lost 3 bases and the J gene lost 13 bases, with 13 bases spanning the gap. This CDR3 is built from 11 residues. In germline, CDR1 is DFQATT, CDR2 SNEGSKA (reference sequence). This CDR3 reads CSASSGARQYF. The CDR3 DNA sequence: TGCAGTGCTAGCTCAGGGGCCAGACAGTACTTC.

The rearrangement joins TRBV6-1 to TRBJ1-4; 7 nucleotides match TRBD1. The V gene's germline CDR1 is MNHNS and CDR2 SASEGT. The CDR3 runs 13 residues. The V and J ends lost 6 bases and 6 bases, in that order; junction bases with no gene match: 4. CDR3 residues: CASSPDRDEKLFF. CDR3 DNA: TGTGCCAGCAGCCCTGACAGGGATGAAAAACTGTTTTTT.

The genes are TRBV6-1 and TRBJ2-7, with 12 bases lining up with TRBD2. V was clipped by 5 bases and J by 5 bases; unmatched bases: 4. CDR1 and CDR2 from the germline V gene are MNHNS and SASEGT. The CDR3 totals 14 residues. CDR3 sequence: CASSRTSGANEQYF. The CDR3 DNA follows: TGTGCCAGCAGTCGGACTAGCGGGGCCAACGAGCAGTACTTC.

The chain has TRBV5-1 and TRBJ2-2; TRBD1 is a possible D gene (6 bases). V lost 2 bases and J 4 bases, leaving 9 bases between the germline ends. The CDR3 consists of 14 residues. The germline V gene encodes CDR1 SGHRS and CDR2 YFSETQ. Here the CDR3 DNA reads TGCGCCAGCAGCTTTCAGGGGTTCACCGGGGAGCTGTTTTTT. Its translation: CASSFQGFTGELFF.

The rearrangement uses TRBV6-6 and TRBJ2-4; the D is unclear. V was cut by 2 bases and J by 1 base, with 9 bases left in between. Germline V lookup: CDR1 MNHNY, CDR2 SVGAGI (reference sequence). There are 15 residues in the CDR3. CDR3 in amino acids: CASSYPQTAKNIQYF. DNA of the CDR3: TGTGCCAGCAGTTACCCACAGACCGCCAAAAACATTCAGTACTTC.

The rearrangement joins TRBV2 to TRBJ1-5; D remains ambiguous. There are 17 residues in the CDR3. The V and J ends lost 3 bases and 0 bases respectively, with 15 bases between them. CDR1 is SNHLY, CDR2 FYNNEI, per germline. CDR3 DNA sequence: TGTGCCAGCAGTGAGGGCCTCTTTCGGAATAGCAATCAGCCCCAGCATTTT. This sequence encodes CASSEGLFRNSNQPQHF. Full variable domain (rest looked up from reference TRBV2 and TRBJ1-5): EPEVTQTPSHQVTQMGQEVILRCVPISNHLYFYWYRQILGQKVEFLVSFYNNEISEKSEIFDDQFSVERPDGSNFTLKIRSTKLEDSAMYFCASSEGLFRNSNQPQHFGDGTRLSIL.